The 10 T cell receptor beta chains listed next were all sequenced from one sample in a study of OX40 agonist ivuxolimab in advanced cancers. Some clones are missing from TCRdb's copy, which holds only in-frame ones; the method was immunoSEQ multiplex PCR. The data show approximately 79,000 clones, around 87% seen once. Sequences were derived from CD4+ or CD8+ T cells sorted from blood, sampled in a trial of the OX40 agonist ivuxolimab. The source is an adult with an advanced solid tumor such as melanoma, head and neck, liver or kidney cancer.

The chain joins TRBV21-1 to TRBJ2-7; TRBD1 is the table's D call, not checked against the DNA. TRBV21-1 is marked as a pseudogene. The CDR3 extends over 13 amino acids. CDR3 sequence: CASSKYHNYEQYF. The CDR3 coding sequence is TGTGCCAGCAGCAAATATCACAACTACGAGCAGTACTTC.

This chain joins TRBV18 and TRBJ1-1, with D unresolved. The CDR3 extends over 15 amino acids. V was pared by 3 bases and J by 1 base, with 12 bases between. Per germline, CDR1 KGHSH and CDR2 LQKENI. The CDR3 sequence is CASSPEATWNTEAFF. Here the CDR3 DNA reads TGTGCCAGCTCACCGGAGGCCACATGGAACACTGAAGCTTTCTTT.

The chain's CDR3 is CASRTDRVIRNEQFF. DNA for the CDR3: TGTGCCAGCAGGACGGACAGGGTTATTAGGAATGAGCAGTTCTTC. J is TRBJ2-1 and V is TRBV6-6; the match to TRBD1 covers 8 bases. Germline V gives CDR1 MNHNY, CDR2 SVGAGI (reference sequence). The CDR3 consists of 15 residues. After removal of 6 bases from V and 7 bases from J, the junction contained 11 bases not matched to a gene.

The chain has TRBV6-6 and TRBJ1-1; D not certain. Germline CDR1 MNHNY, CDR2 SVGAGI (reference sequence). CDR3 length: 15 amino acids. The V gene lost 6 bases and the J gene lost 0 bases, with 14 bases spanning the gap. The CDR3 region has the DNA TGTGCCAGCAGGCAAAATAACAGAATGAACACTGAAGCTTTCTTT. Amino acids: CASRQNNRMNTEAFF.

J is TRBJ1-6 and V is TRBV5-1; TRBD1 agrees at 7 bases. This CDR3 region has 15 residues. The V gene end was trimmed by 5 bases and the J gene end by 2 bases; junction bases not matched to a gene: 4. Germline V gene sequence: CDR1 SGHRS, CDR2 YFSETQ. CDR3 in DNA: TGCGCCAGCAGTTATGGGACAGCCTATAATTCACCCCTCCACTTT. It specifies CASSYGTAYNSPLHF. Based on the CDR3 plus reference TRBV5-1 and TRBJ1-6, the full variable domain is KAGVTQTPRYLIKTRGQQVTLSCSPISGHRSVSWYQQTPGQGLQFLFEYFSETQRNKGNFPGRFSGRQFSNSRSEMNVSTLELGDSALYLCASSYGTAYNSPLHFGNGTRLTVT.

The CDR3 protein is CASSLQGARGSPLHF. The CDR3 DNA follows: TGCGCCAGCAGCTTACAGGGGGCGAGAGGATCACCCCTCCACTTT. V is TRBV5-1 and J is TRBJ1-6, with TRBD1 matching 9 bases. The trim removed 2 bases at V and 10 bases at J, leaving 7 bases unmatched. The CDR3 is 15 amino acids. Germline CDR1 SGHRS, CDR2 YFSETQ.

V and J are TRBV30 and TRBJ2-4; D not certain. This CDR3 has 17 residues. Germline assignment: CDR1 GTSNPN and CDR2 SVGIG (reference sequence). V dropped 4 bases and J dropped 0 bases, with 19 bases sitting between them. CDR3 residues: CAWMQPRVGLAKNIQYF. The CDR3 DNA sequence: TGTGCCTGGATGCAGCCCCGGGTGGGCCTAGCCAAAAACATTCAGTACTTC. Full variable domain (rest looked up from reference TRBV30 and TRBJ2-4): SQTIHQWPATLVQPVGSPLSLECTVEGTSNPNLYWYRQAAGRGLQLLFYSVGIGQISSEVPQNLSASRPQDRQFILSSKKLLLSDSGFYLCAWMQPRVGLAKNIQYFGAGTRLSVL.

This rearrangement joins TRBV27 to TRBJ1-5; no firm D call. Looked up from germline, CDR1 is MNHEY and CDR2 is SMNVEV (reference sequence). V was trimmed by 6 bases and J by 0 bases, leaving 12 bases between them. The CDR3 has 15 residues. The CDR3, as DNA: TGTGCCAGCAGGAGAGGGTCTGGTAGCAATCAGCCCCAGCATTTT. Residues: CASRRGSGSNQPQHF.

V gene TRBV19 combines with J gene TRBJ1-5, with 7 bases that match TRBD1. CDR3 length: 15 amino acids. Germline CDR1 is LNHDA and CDR2 is SQIVND (reference sequence). Trimming took 7 bases from V and 5 from J; bases not matched to a gene: 11. CDR3 protein: CASTLGDSSYQPQHF. CDR3 nucleotides: TGTGCCAGTACCCTTGGGGACAGCAGTTATCAGCCCCAGCATTTT.

A few counts support this clone. For the CDR3, the DNA is TGTGCCAGTAGCCCCGCTCAGAGTTATAATTCACCCCTCCACTTT. Protein product: CASSPAQSYNSPLHF. The chain carries TRBV19 and TRBJ1-6; D not resolved. The V gene's germline CDR1 is LNHDA and CDR2 SQIVND (reference sequence). The CDR3 consists of 15 residues. V dropped 6 bases and J dropped 4 bases, with 13 bases sitting between them. Full variable domain (missing parts from reference TRBV19 and TRBJ1-6): DGGITQSPKYLFRKEGQNVTLSCEQNLNHDAMYWYRQDPGQGLRLIYYSQIVNDFQKGDIAEGYSVSREKKESFPLTVTSAQKNPTAFYLCASSPAQSYNSPLHFGNGTRLTVT.